The 10 T cell receptor beta chains presented below share a single source sample, sequenced in a study of cytomegalovirus exposure and HLA in healthy donors. With 60 Vbeta and 13 Jbeta primers, the PCR was carried out. Method: immunoSEQ multiplex PCR; TCRdb's copy keeps in-frame clones and lacks some. The data show roughly 180,000 clones, around 80% seen once. Sequencing was done on a sample of PBMCs. Source of these receptors: a female donor in good health and CMV-seronegative.

This clone was observed a single time. The genes are TRBV28 and TRBJ2-5; TRBD1 matches at 12 bases. The better agreement between TRBJ2-7 and the DNA end casts doubt on the J call. Germline assignment: CDR1 MDHEN and CDR2 SYDVKM. The CDR3 loop spans 15 amino acids. The CDR3 sequence is CASSSPGQGANEQYF. In DNA, the CDR3 is TGTGCCAGCAGTTCCCCGGGACAGGGGGCCAACGAGCAGTACTTC.

The gene calls are TRBV9 and TRBJ2-3; TRBD2 matches at 10 bases. The germline CDR1 and CDR2 sequences are SGDLS and YYNGEE. Trimming removed 3 bases from V and 2 bases from J; junction bases left unmatched: 6. CDR3 length: 16 residues. In DNA form, the CDR3 reads TGTGCCAGCAGCGCGCTTAGCGGGAGGATCACAGATACGCAGTATTTT. It is translated as CASSALSGRITDTQYF.

The chain has TRBV27 and TRBJ2-7; D remains ambiguous. The CDR3 is 14 residues long. CDR1 and CDR2 (germline): MNHEY, SMNVEV (reference sequence). Trimming stripped 5 bases from V and 3 bases from J, with 14 bases between. CDR3 sequence (DNA): TGTGCCAGCAGTCCGACGCGGCCGCTCTACGAGCAGTACTTC. Protein: CASSPTRPLYEQYF.

This rearrangement joins TRBV18 to TRBJ1-3; no reliable D call. Trimming shortened V by 6 bases and J by 0 bases, and 12 bases separated the two germline ends. The CDR3 is made up of 15 amino acids. Germline CDR1 KGHSH, CDR2 LQKENI. The CDR3 DNA follows: TGTGCCAGCTCGACGGTACAGAGCTCTGGAAACACCATATATTTT. This translates into CASSTVQSSGNTIYF.

The genes are TRBV30 and TRBJ1-1; possibly TRBD1 for D (6 bases). Germline V CDR1 and CDR2: GTSNPN, SVGIG (reference sequence). V was pared by 6 bases and J by 5 bases, with 19 bases between. The CDR3 extends over 14 amino acids. CDR3 DNA: TGTGCCTGTCTCGTTCGGGGGGCCGGTACTGAAGCTTTCTTT. Amino acid sequence: CACLVRGAGTEAFF.

The chain couples TRBV2 to TRBJ2-7; 9 bases align to TRBD1. Germline assignment: CDR1 SNHLY and CDR2 FYNNEI. CDR3 length equals 14 residues. J lost 6 bases, V lost 6 bases, and 9 bases had no gene match. CDR3 sequence: CASRIPGQGPEQYF. CDR3 sequence (DNA): TGTGCCAGCAGAATCCCGGGACAGGGACCCGAGCAGTACTTC. The full variable domain, its missing parts supplied by reference TRBV2 and TRBJ2-7, is EPEVTQTPSHQVTQMGQEVILRCVPISNHLYFYWYRQILGQKVEFLVSFYNNEISEKSEIFDDQFSVERPDGSNFTLKIRSTKLEDSAMYFCASRIPGQGPEQYFGPGTRLTVT.

The gene calls are TRBV7-9 and TRBJ2-1; possible D gene TRBD1, 5 bases. The CDR3 has 13 residues. The germline V and J ends were trimmed by 7 bases and 3 bases, with 10 bases remaining between them. Germline V gene data show CDR1 as SEHNR and CDR2 as FQNEAQ (reference sequence). CDR3: CASIPDSYNEQFF. In DNA form, the CDR3 reads TGTGCCAGCATTCCAGACAGCTACAATGAGCAGTTCTTC.

This clone was picked up one time. The chain couples TRBV29-1 to TRBJ2-1; D is unresolved. The V end lost 4 bases, the J end lost 9 bases, and 13 bases lay between the germline ends. CDR3 size: 12 residues. The germline V gene encodes CDR1 SQVTM and CDR2 ANQGSEA. In nucleotides, the CDR3 is TGCAGCGTTGGTAGTAGTTCGGGTGAGCAGTTCTTC. This sequence encodes CSVGSSSGEQFF.

The chain links TRBV30 to TRBJ2-5; maybe TRBD1 (6 bases). The closer fit of TRBJ2-7 to the DNA end suggests the J call may be wrong. Germline CDR1 GTSNPN, CDR2 SVGIG (reference sequence). The CDR3 is 16 residues long. CDR3 in DNA: TGTGCCTGGAATACAGGGTCCCTGTTTAGCTCCTACGAGCAGTACTTC. Protein sequence: CAWNTGSLFSSYEQYF.

This clone was observed a handful of times. The V call is TRBV2, the J call TRBJ1-5, with 7 nucleotides matching TRBD1. Germline CDR1 SNHLY, CDR2 FYNNEI. J lost 0 bases, V lost 3 bases, and 8 bases had no gene match. This CDR3 contains 17 residues. In DNA form, the CDR3 reads TGTGCCAGCAGTGATTTCTCAGGGACAGCTAGCAATCAGCCCCAGCATTTT. Protein product: CASSDFSGTASNQPQHF.